This entry lists 14 T cell receptor beta chains sequenced from one sample in a study of a mutant IDH1 vaccine in newly diagnosed glioma (dated by TCRdb to 2020 to 2022). The time point label here, explained by the study, means: week 11, during vaccination. Each vaccine dose, consisting of 300 ug of a 20-mer mutant IDH1 peptide in Montanide, was administered subcutaneously with topical imiquimod. No antigen has been assigned to these receptors. The method behind the library was the immunoSEQ multiplex PCR assay. TCRdb provides this immuneACCESS table in a form limited to in-frame rearrangements. Some clones are lacking; in checked studies, under half of them reflect an unresolved V gene, and why the rest are absent is not known. The sample table lists 110,000 or so clones, approximately 87% of them with a count of one. 0.6% to 0.75% of the sample goes to the ten largest clones. Sequencing used PBMCs, obtained from a glioma patient whose treatment included an IDH1 peptide vaccine. These TCRs come from a woman aged 45-59 years with glioma.

The gene calls are TRBV5-6 and TRBJ2-3; 8 bases are a match to TRBD1. The V and J ends lost 1 base and 1 base, in that order; junction bases with no gene match: 5. Germline lookup yields CDR1 SGHDT and CDR2 YYEEEE. This CDR3 is 16 amino acids long. The CDR3 reads CASSLPGGEGTDTQYF. The CDR3 DNA reads TGTGCCAGCAGCTTGCCAGGGGGCGAGGGCACAGATACGCAGTATTTT.

This clone has just one count. This chain joins TRBV10-1 and TRBJ2-2; 13 nucleotides align to TRBD2. Losses at the gene ends were 8 bases for V and 0 bases for J; bases not matched to a gene: 0. The germline gives CDR1 WNHNN, CDR2 SYGVQD (reference sequence). The CDR3 is made up of 15 amino acids. The CDR3 DNA sequence: TGCGCCAGCGGACTAGCGGGGGCGAACACCGGGGAGCTGTTTTTT. Encoded protein: CASGLAGANTGELFF.

The V call is TRBV2, the J call TRBJ1-2; 8 bases match TRBD1. The CDR3 consists of 15 residues. Trimming removed 7 bases from V and 0 bases from J; junction bases left unmatched: 7. Germline CDR1 is SNHLY and CDR2 is FYNNEI. CDR3 sequence: CASNPDRGANYGYTF. Here the CDR3 DNA reads TGTGCCAGCAATCCTGACAGGGGCGCTAACTATGGCTACACCTTC.

The chain combines TRBV6-5 with TRBJ2-3; D is possibly TRBD1 or TRBD2 (5 bases each). Trimming shortened V by 7 bases and J by 2 bases, and 13 bases separated the two germline ends. There are 14 residues in the CDR3. The germline CDR1 and CDR2 sequences are MNHEY and SVGAGI. CDR3 residues: CASTPGRLTDTQYF. The CDR3 nucleotides read TGTGCCAGCACCCCGGGACGGCTCACAGATACGCAGTATTTT.

Only one count was recorded for this clone. CDR3 in DNA: TGTGCCAGTCTCGATAGGCCCATCCGGGGAGAACCCAGGGAGCTGTTTTTT. This sequence encodes CASLDRPIRGEPRELFF. The chain links TRBV7-8 to TRBJ2-2, with D maybe TRBD2 (5 bases). CDR3 length: 17 amino acids. Germline V gene lookup returns CDR1 SGHVS and CDR2 FQNEAQ. V was shortened by 9 bases and J by 9 bases, with 29 bases between the two germline ends.

The chain is built from TRBV5-1 and TRBJ1-5; no reliable D call. Germline loops: CDR1 SGHRS, CDR2 YFSETQ. V lost 9 bases and J 4 bases, leaving 17 bases between the germline ends. CDR3 length equals 14 residues. Written as DNA, the CDR3 is TGCGCCAAAGAGCCAGGAATAAAAAATCAGCCCCAGCATTTT. Amino acids: CAKEPGIKNQPQHF.

The V gene is TRBV5-1, the J gene TRBJ2-1; 14 bases are a match to TRBD2. From germline, CDR1 is SGHRS and CDR2 YFSETQ. V lost 0 bases and J lost 5; bases outside the gene matches: 7. The CDR3 is 18 residues long. The CDR3 protein is CASSLGGTSGSSHNEQFF. The CDR3, as DNA: TGCGCCAGCAGCTTGGGCGGGACTAGCGGGAGTTCCCACAATGAGCAGTTCTTC.

The chain joins TRBV27 to TRBJ2-7; 9 bases agree with TRBD2. The CDR3 length is 14 residues. With V trimmed by 3 bases and J by 2 bases, 2 bases remained unmatched. Per the germline V gene, CDR1 is MNHEY and CDR2 is SMNVEV (reference sequence). The CDR3 protein is CASSLTSGPYEQYF. DNA for the CDR3: TGTGCCAGCAGTTTGACTAGCGGACCCTACGAGCAGTACTTC.

V usage is TRBV7-3 and J usage is TRBJ2-1, with D unresolved. CDR3 length: 15 amino acids. Germline-derived CDR1 and CDR2 are SGHTA and FQGTGA. Deletions cut 1 base from V and 0 bases from J, with 7 bases between. The CDR3 nucleotides read TGTGCCAGCAGCTTAATTCTGAGCTCCTACAATGAGCAGTTCTTC. As protein: CASSLILSSYNEQFF.

This chain joins TRBV19 and TRBJ2-3, with TRBD2 identical over 11 bases. The CDR3 sequence is 16 residues long. Germline-derived CDR1 and CDR2 are LNHDA and SQIVND (reference sequence). V was clipped by 6 bases and J by 5 bases; unmatched bases: 10. The CDR3 DNA follows: TGTGCCAGTAGCTTTAGCGGGAGGGCCTGGGGAGATACGCAGTATTTT. Translating gives CASSFSGRAWGDTQYF.

This clone came up once. The chain couples TRBV5-4 to TRBJ2-7; D possibly uses TRBD1 or TRBD2 (5 bases each). Germline CDR1 is SGHNT and CDR2 is YYREEE (reference sequence). V was trimmed by 2 bases and J by 0 bases, leaving 9 bases between them. The CDR3 contains 14 residues. CDR3 in DNA: TGTGCCAGCAGCTTCGGGACGGCCTCCTACGAGCAGTACTTC. It specifies CASSFGTASYEQYF.

J is TRBJ1-1 and V is TRBV5-1, with D possibly matching TRBD1 (6 bases). Germline CDR1 reads SGHRS; CDR2 reads YFSETQ. This CDR3 has 13 residues. With 4 bases removed from V and 3 bases from J, the gap between germline ends came to 10 bases. CDR3 protein: CASSTGTYTEAFF. The CDR3 nucleotides are TGCGCCAGCAGCACCGGGACATACACTGAAGCTTTCTTT.

Here the CDR3 reads CASSSRPAGEQYF. The CDR3 DNA follows: TGTGCCAGCAGCAGCCGACCGGCGGGCGAGCAGTACTTC. The rearrangement uses TRBV21-1 and TRBJ2-7; the table's D call, TRBD2, was not checked against the DNA. TRBV21-1 is a listed pseudogene. This CDR3 spans 13 amino acids.

The V and J genes are TRBV4-1 and TRBJ2-7; D not resolved. Trimming pared 0 bases from V and 2 bases from J, leaving 11 bases between. CDR3 length equals 15 residues. The germline CDR1 and CDR2 sequences are MGHRA and YSYEKL. The CDR3 sequence: CASSQDLRITYEQYF. For the CDR3, the DNA is TGCGCCAGCAGCCAAGATCTACGAATCACCTACGAGCAGTACTTC.